One sample yielded the 22 T cell receptor beta chains listed below, sequenced in a study of brain metastases from non-small cell lung cancer. Sequencing was performed with immunoSEQ multiplex PCR; in TCRdb, only in-frame clones are kept and a portion is missing. The table has roughly 1,200 clones, 85% seen once. The specimen sequenced was tissue from a brain metastasis. The receptor set was obtained from a donor at least 40 years old with non-small cell lung cancer.

Here the CDR3 DNA reads TGTGCCAGCAGCCACGGGGGACCCGCCTCTCACGAGCAGTACTTC. The encoded protein is CASSHGGPASHEQYF. The J gene is TRBJ2-7, the V gene TRBV6-5, with a weak D call TRBD2 (6 bases). The V end was cut by 6 bases, the J end by 5 bases, with 20 bases between. Looked up from germline, CDR1 is MNHEY and CDR2 is SVGAGI. The CDR3 length is 15 residues.

The DNA of the CDR3 is TGTGCCAGCAGTGAAGACGGGCTTTTGGATGAGCAGTTCTTC. Protein product: CASSEDGLLDEQFF. The chain employs TRBV2 and TRBJ2-1; D unresolved. This CDR3 contains 14 residues. V gave up 1 base and J gave up 8 bases, with 12 bases separating them. Per the germline V gene, CDR1 is SNHLY and CDR2 is FYNNEI.

The genes are TRBV5-1 and TRBJ2-5; 10 positions match TRBD2. The junction had 3 bases not matched to a gene; V was cut back by 0 bases and J by 1 base. CDR3 size: 16 residues. Germline-derived CDR1 and CDR2 are SGHRS and YFSETQ. The CDR3 DNA follows: TGCGCCAGCAGCTTGGTTCCTAGCGGGAGCCAAGAGACCCAGTACTTC. Translated, it gives CASSLVPSGSQETQYF.

The gene calls are TRBV2 and TRBJ2-2, with D possibly being TRBD2 (5 bases). Between the trimmed V and J ends, which lost 4 bases and 4 bases, there was a span of 10 bases. Germline lookup yields CDR1 SNHLY and CDR2 FYNNEI. The CDR3 contains 14 residues. The chain's CDR3 is CASSGTRPTGELFF. The CDR3 DNA is TGTGCCAGCAGTGGGACTCGCCCCACCGGGGAGCTGTTTTTT.

CDR3 sequence reads: CASSLDWGRTEAFF. The CDR3 region has the DNA TGCGCCAGCAGCTTGGATTGGGGGAGAACTGAAGCTTTCTTT. The chain uses TRBV5-1 and TRBJ1-1, with a possible D match to TRBD1 (5 bases). With 0 bases removed from V and 5 bases from J, the gap between germline ends came to 11 bases. The CDR3 is 14 residues long. Looked up from germline, CDR1 is SGHRS and CDR2 is YFSETQ. Full variable domain (outside the CDR3, taken from reference TRBV5-1 and TRBJ1-1): KAGVTQTPRYLIKTRGQQVTLSCSPISGHRSVSWYQQTPGQGLQFLFEYFSETQRNKGNFPGRFSGRQFSNSRSEMNVSTLELGDSALYLCASSLDWGRTEAFFGQGTRLTVV.

This clone was picked up one time. J is TRBJ2-1 and V is TRBV28; D is possibly TRBD1 (5 bases). V was cut by 3 bases and J by 5 bases, with 8 bases left in between. CDR3 length equals 13 residues. Germline CDR1 MDHEN, CDR2 SYDVKM. The CDR3 protein is CASSLNRNNEQFF. In DNA, the CDR3 is TGTGCCAGCAGTTTGAACAGGAACAATGAGCAGTTCTTC.

This sequence joins TRBV2 and TRBJ1-2; D may be TRBD1 (5 bases). This CDR3 contains 14 residues. CDR1 SNHLY and CDR2 FYNNEI come from the germline V gene. The V end was cut by 7 bases, the J end by 5 bases, with 17 bases between. CDR3 sequence (DNA): TGTGCCAGCAATCCCGGGGGGGGAAAGTATGGCTACACCTTC. This gives the protein CASNPGGGKYGYTF. Supplemented by reference TRBV2 and TRBJ1-2, the full variable domain reads EPEVTQTPSHQVTQMGQEVILRCVPISNHLYFYWYRQILGQKVEFLVSFYNNEISEKSEIFDDQFSVERPDGSNFTLKIRSTKLEDSAMYFCASNPGGGKYGYTFGSGTRLTVV.

The chain couples TRBV29-1 to TRBJ2-1; a possible D gene is TRBD1 (6 bases). CDR3 length: 13 residues. Trimming cost V 6 bases and J 7 bases, with 16 bases left between them. Germline lookup yields CDR1 SQVTM and CDR2 ANQGSEA. The CDR3 coding sequence is TGCAGCGTGACGACAGGAACCGGGAATGAGCAGTTCTTC. Protein product: CSVTTGTGNEQFF.

The rearrangement uses TRBV5-5 and TRBJ2-3, with a weak D call TRBD2 (6 bases). Germline V CDR1 and CDR2: SGHKS, YYEKEE (reference sequence). V dropped 0 bases and J dropped 4 bases, with 9 bases sitting between them. The CDR3 runs to 14 residues. CDR3 in amino acids: CASSLEWGADTQYF. CDR3 DNA: TGTGCCAGCAGCTTGGAATGGGGGGCAGATACGCAGTATTTT.

DNA for the CDR3: TGTGCCAGCAGCTCCGGGACAGGGGAAACCGGGGAGCTGTTTTTT. Translation gives CASSSGTGETGELFF. The rearrangement links TRBV7-6 to TRBJ2-2, with 10 bases fitting TRBD1. V lost 4 bases, J lost 5 bases, and 4 bases stayed unmatched. The CDR3 loop spans 15 amino acids. Germline-derived CDR1 and CDR2 are SGHVS and FNYEAQ.

J is TRBJ2-3 and V is TRBV7-6, with 10 bases lining up with TRBD2. The J segment lost 2 bases and the V segment lost 4 bases, leaving 9 bases of the junction unmatched. Germline CDR1 is SGHVS and CDR2 is FNYEAQ. The CDR3 loop spans 17 amino acids. The CDR3 nucleotides read TGTGCCAGCAGCTCCACGTCCACTAGCGGGGTCACAGATACGCAGTATTTT. It is translated as CASSSTSTSGVTDTQYF.

The chain recombines TRBV29-1 with TRBJ1-1; no clear D gene. V was cut by 8 bases and J by 3 bases, with 7 bases left in between. CDR1 is SQVTM, CDR2 ANQGSEA, per germline. This CDR3 is 10 amino acids long. The CDR3 region has the DNA TGCAGCACTTCCGACACTGAAGCTTTCTTT. This encodes CSTSDTEAFF.

The V and J genes are TRBV2 and TRBJ2-2; TRBD1 matches 7 bases. From germline, CDR1 is SNHLY and CDR2 FYNNEI. There are 15 residues in the CDR3. The V gene end was trimmed by 5 bases and the J gene end by 2 bases; junction bases not matched to a gene: 5. CDR3 nucleotides: TGTGCCAGCAGTCCCGGGACAGCAAACACCGGGGAGCTGTTTTTT. It yields the protein CASSPGTANTGELFF.

This clone appeared a single time. The chain has TRBV29-1 and TRBJ2-7; 7 nucleotides align to TRBD2. There are 15 residues in the CDR3. Germline-derived CDR1 and CDR2 are SQVTM and ANQGSEA. The ends lost 0 bases at V and 6 bases at J; junction bases unmatched: 11. The CDR3 DNA reads TGCAGCGTTGAAGATCGTGGGAGGGCCATCACCGAGCAGTACTTC. It is translated as CSVEDRGRAITEQYF.

The J gene is TRBJ2-3, the V gene TRBV19, with TRBD2 matching over 8 bases. Germline values: CDR1 LNHDA, CDR2 SQIVND (reference sequence). The V gene end was trimmed by 5 bases and the J gene end by 0 bases; junction bases not matched to a gene: 7. CDR3 length equals 16 residues. The CDR3 nucleotides read TGTGCCAGTAGTTCCCGGGGGGGCGACAGCACAGATACGCAGTATTTT. Its translation is CASSSRGGDSTDTQYF.

The rearrangement joins TRBV9 to TRBJ2-2, with TRBD2 matching 8 bases. The CDR3 runs to 15 residues. Germline CDR1 is SGDLS and CDR2 is YYNGEE. V shed 4 bases, J shed 2 bases, and the junction held 4 bases outside the gene matches. CDR3 sequence: CASSFSGINTGELFF. The CDR3 nucleotides read TGTGCCAGCAGCTTTAGCGGGATTAACACCGGGGAGCTGTTTTTT.

The chain combines TRBV29-1 with TRBJ2-5; D is possibly TRBD2 (5 bases). V gave up 4 bases and J gave up 2 bases, with 11 bases separating them. The CDR3 covers 13 residues. Germline CDR1 SQVTM, CDR2 ANQGSEA. The CDR3 loop is CSVAVTGQETQYF. In DNA, the CDR3 is TGCAGCGTTGCGGTGACGGGGCAAGAGACCCAGTACTTC. Based on the CDR3 plus reference TRBV29-1 and TRBJ2-5, the full variable domain is SAVISQKPSRDICQRGTSLTIQCQVDSQVTMMFWYRQQPGQSLTLIATANQGSEATYESGFVIDKFPISRPNLTFSTLTVSNMSPEDSSIYLCSVAVTGQETQYFGPGTRLLVL.

V is TRBV5-6 and J is TRBJ1-4; TRBD1 is a possible D gene (5 bases). Germline values: CDR1 SGHDT, CDR2 YYEEEE. The CDR3 is made up of 13 amino acids. V was shortened by 5 bases and J by 5 bases, with 10 bases between the two germline ends. CDR3 DNA sequence: TGTGCCAGCAGGCGCCGGGACAATGAAAAACTGTTTTTT. Its protein product is CASRRRDNEKLFF. Filled out from reference TRBV5-6 and TRBJ1-4, the complete variable domain reads DAGVTQSPTHLIKTRGQQVTLRCSPKSGHDTVSWYQQALGQGPQFIFQYYEEEERQRGNFPDRFSGHQFPNYSSELNVNALLLGDSALYLCASRRRDNEKLFFGSGTQLSVL.

Regarding this clone: Its ends do not fully match the called genes, so a read error is possible. J is TRBJ2-5 and V is TRBV29-1, with D unresolved. From germline, CDR1 is SQVTM and CDR2 ANQGSEA. The CDR3 is 12 amino acids. This CDR3 reads CSIADGQKTQYF. CDR3 sequence (DNA): TGCAGCATAGCAGACGGCCAAAAGACCCAGTACTTC.

This chain uses TRBV11-2 with TRBJ2-3; no definite D call. The CDR3 has 13 amino acids. V lost 5 bases to trimming and J lost 3 bases, with 9 bases between them. Germline V CDR1 and CDR2: SGHAT, FQNNGV. Here the CDR3 DNA reads TGTGCCAGCAGCCCACAATATACAGATACGCAGTATTTT. Its translation is CASSPQYTDTQYF.

The chain is built from TRBV5-4 and TRBJ2-5, with D tentatively TRBD2 (5 bases). CDR3 length: 14 amino acids. V lost 0 bases, J lost 5 bases, and 11 bases lay in between. The germline V gene has CDR1 SGHNT and CDR2 YYREEE (reference sequence). As DNA, the CDR3 is TGTGCCAGCAGCTTGGAAAGGGAGTGGGAGACCCAGTACTTC. This gives the protein CASSLEREWETQYF.

The V gene is TRBV2, the J gene TRBJ2-7; 8 positions match TRBD2. This CDR3 has 13 residues. Germline V CDR1 and CDR2: SNHLY, FYNNEI. The ends lost 10 bases at V and 2 bases at J; junction bases unmatched: 7. CDR3 in DNA: TGTGCCAACAGACTAGCGAATCCCTACGAGCAGTACTTC. Translated, it gives CANRLANPYEQYF.